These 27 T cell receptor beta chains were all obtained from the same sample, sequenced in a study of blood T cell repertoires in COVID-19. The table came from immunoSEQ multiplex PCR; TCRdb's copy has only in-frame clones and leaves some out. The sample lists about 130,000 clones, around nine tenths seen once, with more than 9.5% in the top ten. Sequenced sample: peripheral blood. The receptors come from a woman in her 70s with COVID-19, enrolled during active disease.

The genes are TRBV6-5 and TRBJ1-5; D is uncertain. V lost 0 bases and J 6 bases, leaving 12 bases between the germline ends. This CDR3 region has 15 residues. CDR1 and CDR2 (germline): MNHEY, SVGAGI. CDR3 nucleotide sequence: TGTGCCAGCAGTTACTCTCGGGTCTCGAGTCAGCCCCAGCATTTT. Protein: CASSYSRVSSQPQHF.

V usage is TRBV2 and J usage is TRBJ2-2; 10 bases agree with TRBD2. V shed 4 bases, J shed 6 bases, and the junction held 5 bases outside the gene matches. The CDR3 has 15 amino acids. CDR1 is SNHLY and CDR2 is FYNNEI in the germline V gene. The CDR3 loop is CASSVTSGGAGELFF. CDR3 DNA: TGTGCCAGCAGTGTAACCAGCGGGGGGGCCGGGGAGCTGTTTTTT.

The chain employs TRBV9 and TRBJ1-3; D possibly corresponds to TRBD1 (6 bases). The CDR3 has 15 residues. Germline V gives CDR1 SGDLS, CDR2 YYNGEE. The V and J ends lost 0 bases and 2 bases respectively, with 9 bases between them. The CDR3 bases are TGTGCCAGCAGCGTAGTAGGGGGACCTGGAAACACCATATATTTT. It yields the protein CASSVVGGPGNTIYF.

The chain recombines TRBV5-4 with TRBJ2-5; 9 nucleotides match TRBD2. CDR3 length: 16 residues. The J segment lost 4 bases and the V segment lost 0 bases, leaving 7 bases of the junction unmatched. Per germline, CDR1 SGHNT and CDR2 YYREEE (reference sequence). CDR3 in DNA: TGTGCCAGCAGCTTGGGAGTTAGCGGGGGAGGAGAGACCCAGTACTTC. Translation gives CASSLGVSGGGETQYF.

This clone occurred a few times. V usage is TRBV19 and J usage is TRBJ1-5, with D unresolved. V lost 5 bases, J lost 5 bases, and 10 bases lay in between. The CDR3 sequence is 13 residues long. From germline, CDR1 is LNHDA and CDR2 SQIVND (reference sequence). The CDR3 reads CASSDNSYQPQHF. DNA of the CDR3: TGTGCCAGTAGTGACAACAGCTATCAGCCCCAGCATTTT.

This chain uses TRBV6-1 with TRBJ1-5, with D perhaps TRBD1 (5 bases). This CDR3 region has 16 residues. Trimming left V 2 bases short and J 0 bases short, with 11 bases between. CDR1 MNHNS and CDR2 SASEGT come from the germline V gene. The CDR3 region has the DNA TGTGCCAGCAGTGAACTTTTGGGGCATAGCAATCAGCCCCAGCATTTT. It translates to CASSELLGHSNQPQHF.

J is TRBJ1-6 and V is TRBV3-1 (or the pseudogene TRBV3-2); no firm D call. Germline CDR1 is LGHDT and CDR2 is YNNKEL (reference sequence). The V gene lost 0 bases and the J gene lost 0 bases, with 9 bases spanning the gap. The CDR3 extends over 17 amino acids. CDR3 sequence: CASSQDIYPSYNSPLHF. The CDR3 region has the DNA TGTGCCAGCAGCCAAGACATCTACCCCTCCTATAATTCACCCCTCCACTTT.

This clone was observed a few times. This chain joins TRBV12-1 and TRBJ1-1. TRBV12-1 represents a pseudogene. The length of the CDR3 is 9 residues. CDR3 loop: CARESEAFF. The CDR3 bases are TGTGCCAGGGAGTCTGAAGCTTTCTTT.

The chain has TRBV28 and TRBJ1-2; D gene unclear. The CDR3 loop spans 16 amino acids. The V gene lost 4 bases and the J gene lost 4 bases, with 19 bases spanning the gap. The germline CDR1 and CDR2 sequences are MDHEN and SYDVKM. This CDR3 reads CASSSRALTEGYGYTF. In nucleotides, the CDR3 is TGTGCCAGCAGTTCACGGGCACTTACAGAGGGCTATGGCTACACCTTC.

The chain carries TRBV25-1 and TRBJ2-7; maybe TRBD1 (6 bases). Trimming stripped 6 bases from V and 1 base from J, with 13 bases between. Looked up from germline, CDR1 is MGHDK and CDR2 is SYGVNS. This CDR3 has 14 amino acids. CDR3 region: CASRQTGASYEQYF. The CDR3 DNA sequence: TGTGCCAGCAGACAGACAGGCGCTTCCTACGAGCAGTACTTC.

As DNA, the CDR3 is TGTGCCAGCAGCTCTCCCTACGAGCAGTACTTC. Its protein is CASSSPYEQYF. The chain couples TRBV11-2 to TRBJ2-7; no firm D call. Trimming pared 4 bases from V and 2 bases from J, leaving 3 bases between. Germline CDR1 is SGHAT and CDR2 is FQNNGV. The CDR3 consists of 11 residues.

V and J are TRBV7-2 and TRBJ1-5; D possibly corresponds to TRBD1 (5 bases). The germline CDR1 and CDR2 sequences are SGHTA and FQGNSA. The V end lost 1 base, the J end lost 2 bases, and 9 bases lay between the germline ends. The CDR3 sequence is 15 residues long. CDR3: CASSLDGGGNQPQHF. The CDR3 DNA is TGTGCCAGCAGCTTAGATGGGGGGGGCAATCAGCCCCAGCATTTT.

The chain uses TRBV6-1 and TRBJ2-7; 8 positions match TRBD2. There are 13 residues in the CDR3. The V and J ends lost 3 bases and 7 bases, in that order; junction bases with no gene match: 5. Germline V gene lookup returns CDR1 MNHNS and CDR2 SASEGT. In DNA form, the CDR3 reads TGTGCCAGCAGTGACAGGAGCGGGGGAGAGCAGTACTTC. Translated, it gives CASSDRSGGEQYF.

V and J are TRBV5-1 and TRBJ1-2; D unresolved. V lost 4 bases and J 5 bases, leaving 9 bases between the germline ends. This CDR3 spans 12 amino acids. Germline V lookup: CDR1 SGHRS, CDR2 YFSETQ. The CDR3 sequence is CASSPGGYGYTF. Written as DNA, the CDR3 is TGCGCCAGCAGCCCGGGTGGATATGGCTACACCTTC.

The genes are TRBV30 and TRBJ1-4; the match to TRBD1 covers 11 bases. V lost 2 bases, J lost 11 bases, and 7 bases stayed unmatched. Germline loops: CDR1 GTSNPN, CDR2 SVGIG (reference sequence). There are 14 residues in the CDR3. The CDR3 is CAWSFGQGAWKLFF. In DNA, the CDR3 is TGTGCCTGGAGTTTCGGACAGGGGGCTTGGAAACTGTTTTTT.

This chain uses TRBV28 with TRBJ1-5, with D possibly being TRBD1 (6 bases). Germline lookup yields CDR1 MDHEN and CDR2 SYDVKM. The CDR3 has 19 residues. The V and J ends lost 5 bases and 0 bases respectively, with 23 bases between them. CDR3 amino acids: CASSPWGPPSPYSNQPQHF. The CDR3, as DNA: TGTGCCAGCAGTCCGTGGGGGCCCCCGTCACCTTATAGCAATCAGCCCCAGCATTTT.

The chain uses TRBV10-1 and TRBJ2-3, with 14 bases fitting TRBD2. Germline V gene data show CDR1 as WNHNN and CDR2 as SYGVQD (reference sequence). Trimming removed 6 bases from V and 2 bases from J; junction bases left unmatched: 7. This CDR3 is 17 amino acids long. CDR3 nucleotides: TGCGCCAGCAGGGGGGGGACTAGCGGGGGCCCCACAGATACGCAGTATTTT. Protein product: CASRGGTSGGPTDTQYF.

The CDR3 is CASSHQGSGNTIYF. CDR3 coding DNA: TGTGCCAGTAGTCATCAGGGTTCTGGAAACACCATATATTTT. This chain connects TRBV19 to TRBJ1-3; maybe TRBD1 (5 bases). CDR3 length equals 14 residues. Trimming removed 5 bases from V and 1 base from J, with 9 bases in between. The germline V gene has CDR1 LNHDA and CDR2 SQIVND (reference sequence).

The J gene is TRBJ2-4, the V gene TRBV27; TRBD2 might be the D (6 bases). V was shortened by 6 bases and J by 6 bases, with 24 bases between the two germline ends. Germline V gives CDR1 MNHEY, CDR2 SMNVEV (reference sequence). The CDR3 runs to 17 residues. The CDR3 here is CASSLLRDFQVRNIQYF. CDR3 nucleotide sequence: TGTGCCAGCAGCCTCCTCCGGGACTTTCAAGTTCGAAACATTCAGTACTTC.

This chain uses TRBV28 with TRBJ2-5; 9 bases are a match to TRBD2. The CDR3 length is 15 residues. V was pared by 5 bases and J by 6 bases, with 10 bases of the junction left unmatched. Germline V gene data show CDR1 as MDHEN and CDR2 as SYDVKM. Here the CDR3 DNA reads TGTGCCAGCAGTCCGACTAGCGGCCCAGGAAAGACCCAGTACTTC. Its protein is CASSPTSGPGKTQYF.

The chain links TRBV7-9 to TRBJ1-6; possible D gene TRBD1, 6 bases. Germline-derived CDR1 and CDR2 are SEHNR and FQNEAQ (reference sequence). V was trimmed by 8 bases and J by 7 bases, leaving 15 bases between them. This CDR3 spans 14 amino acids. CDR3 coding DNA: TGTGCCAGCCAAAGGGGGATTGGGAATTCACCCCTCCACTTT. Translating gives CASQRGIGNSPLHF.

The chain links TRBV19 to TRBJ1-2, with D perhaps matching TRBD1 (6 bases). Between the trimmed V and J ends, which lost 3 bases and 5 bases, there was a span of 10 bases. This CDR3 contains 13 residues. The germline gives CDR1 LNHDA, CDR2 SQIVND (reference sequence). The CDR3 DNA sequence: TGTGCCAGTAGTATGGCGACAGGATATGGCTACACCTTC. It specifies CASSMATGYGYTF. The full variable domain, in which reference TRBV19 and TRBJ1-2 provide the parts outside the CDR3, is DGGITQSPKYLFRKEGQNVTLSCEQNLNHDAMYWYRQDPGQGLRLIYYSQIVNDFQKGDIAEGYSVSREKKESFPLTVTSAQKNPTAFYLCASSMATGYGYTFGSGTRLTVV.

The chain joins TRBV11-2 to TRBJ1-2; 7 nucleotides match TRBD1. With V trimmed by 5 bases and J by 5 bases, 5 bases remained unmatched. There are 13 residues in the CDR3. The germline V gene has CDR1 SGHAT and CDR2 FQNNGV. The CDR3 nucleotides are TGTGCCAGCAGCCCAGGGGGTTTATATGGCTACACCTTC. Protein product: CASSPGGLYGYTF.

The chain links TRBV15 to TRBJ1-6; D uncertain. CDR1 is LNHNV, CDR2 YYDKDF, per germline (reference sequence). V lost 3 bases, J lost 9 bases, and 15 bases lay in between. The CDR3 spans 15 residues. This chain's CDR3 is CATSRDLSEASPLHF. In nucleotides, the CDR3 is TGTGCCACCAGCAGGGACTTATCAGAGGCTTCACCCCTCCACTTT.

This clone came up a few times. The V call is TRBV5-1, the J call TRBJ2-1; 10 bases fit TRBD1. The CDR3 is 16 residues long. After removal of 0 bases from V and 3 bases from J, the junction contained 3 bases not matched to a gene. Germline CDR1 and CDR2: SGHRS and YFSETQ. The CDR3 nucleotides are TGCGCCAGCAGCTTGGATGGACAGGGGGACTACAATGAGCAGTTCTTC. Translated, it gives CASSLDGQGDYNEQFF.

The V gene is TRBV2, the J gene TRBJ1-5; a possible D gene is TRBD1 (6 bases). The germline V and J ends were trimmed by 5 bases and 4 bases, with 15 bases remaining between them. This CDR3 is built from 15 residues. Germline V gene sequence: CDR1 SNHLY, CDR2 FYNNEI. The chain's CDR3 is CASSTGTSGNQPQHF. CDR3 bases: TGTGCCAGCAGTACAGGGACTAGTGGTAATCAGCCCCAGCATTTT.

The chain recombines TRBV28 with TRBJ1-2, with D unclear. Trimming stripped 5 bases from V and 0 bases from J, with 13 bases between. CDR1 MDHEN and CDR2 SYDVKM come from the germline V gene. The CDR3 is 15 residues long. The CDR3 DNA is TGTGCCAGCAGTCCCCCAGGATTTACTAACTATGGCTACACCTTC. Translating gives CASSPPGFTNYGYTF.